These 8 T cell receptor beta chains originate from one sample sequenced in a study of shared clonotypes between healthy human individuals (dated by TCRdb to the early 2020s). The library was prepared using the immunoSEQ multiplex PCR assay. As stored in TCRdb, this immuneACCESS dataset retains in-frame rearrangements with V and J assigned. A fraction of the clones does not appear; measured against another copy, unresolved V genes explain less than half of the discrepancy, and the remainder lacks a known reason. A total of approximately 720,000 clones appear in this sample, 55% to 75% of them only once. The ten largest make up approximately 2% of the sample. Sequencing was performed on memory CD4+ T cells sorted from blood. The cell subset or site label here, explained by the study, means: CD45RA-negative fraction. These receptors all stem from a woman aged 25 to 39 in good health.

The chain combines TRBV9 with TRBJ2-3, with 9 nucleotides matching TRBD1. Germline V lookup: CDR1 SGDLS, CDR2 YYNGEE. This CDR3 region has 15 residues. V was pared by 3 bases and J by 3 bases, with 5 bases of the junction left unmatched. For the CDR3, the DNA is TGTGCCAGCAGCGGAGACAGGGGGAGGACAGATACGCAGTATTTT. Encoded protein: CASSGDRGRTDTQYF.

V usage is TRBV28 and J usage is TRBJ1-1; D is undetermined. Per germline, CDR1 MDHEN and CDR2 SYDVKM. The V gene lost 5 bases and the J gene lost 1 base, with 5 bases spanning the gap. This CDR3 is built from 12 residues. CDR3 sequence (DNA): TGTGCCAGCAGTCAAGGGAACACTGAAGCTTTCTTT. Amino acid sequence: CASSQGNTEAFF.

The chain carries TRBV7-8 and TRBJ2-7; maybe TRBD1 (6 bases). The CDR3 has 14 amino acids. Trimming cost V 2 bases and J 4 bases, with 12 bases left between them. Germline values: CDR1 SGHVS, CDR2 FQNEAQ. CDR3 sequence: CASSLNWDTYEQYF. The DNA of the CDR3 is TGTGCCAGCAGCTTAAATTGGGACACTTACGAGCAGTACTTC.

Details on this clone: The sample carries other DNA sequences with the same CDR3. CDR3 bases: TGTGCCAGCAGCTTGGCTGGGGGGCCCGGAGAGACCCAGTACTTC. Its translation: CASSLAGGPGETQYF. The chain carries TRBV5-4 and TRBJ2-5; either TRBD1 or TRBD2 may supply D (6 bases each). This CDR3 is 15 amino acids long. Germline values: CDR1 SGHNT, CDR2 YYREEE (reference sequence). V gave up 0 bases and J gave up 4 bases, with 13 bases separating them. Combining the CDR3 with reference TRBV5-4 and TRBJ2-5 gives the whole variable domain ETGVTQSPTHLIKTRGQQVTLRCSSQSGHNTVSWYQQALGQGPQFIFQYYREEENGRGNFPPRFSGLQFPNYSSELNVNALELDDSALYLCASSLAGGPGETQYFGPGTRLLVL.

The chain uses TRBV5-1 and TRBJ1-2; D possibly corresponds to TRBD1 (5 bases). The germline V gene has CDR1 SGHRS and CDR2 YFSETQ. The CDR3 sequence is 19 residues long. V lost 4 bases to trimming and J lost 3 bases, with 28 bases between them. The CDR3 sequence: CASSPNDPPQGLLHYGYTF. DNA for the CDR3: TGCGCCAGCAGCCCCAATGACCCCCCCCAGGGTCTGTTGCACTATGGCTACACCTTC.

The V call is TRBV7-9, the J call TRBJ2-7, with TRBD2 as a possible D gene (5 bases). The V and J ends lost 6 bases and 7 bases respectively, with 13 bases between them. Germline loops: CDR1 SEHNR, CDR2 FQNEAQ (reference sequence). The CDR3 has 12 residues. The CDR3 here is CASSPGPGEQYF. Here the CDR3 DNA reads TGTGCCAGCAGTCCCGGGCCGGGGGAGCAGTACTTC.

The rearrangement uses TRBV18 and TRBJ1-4; possible D gene TRBD1, 5 bases. This CDR3 comprises 13 residues. V was clipped by 6 bases and J by 8 bases, with 13 bases between them. Per germline, CDR1 KGHSH and CDR2 LQKENI. CDR3 sequence reads: CASSYGTDEKLFF. The CDR3 bases are TGTGCCAGCTCGTATGGGACGGACGAAAAACTGTTTTTT.

The chain joins TRBV18 to TRBJ2-7, with 9 positions matching TRBD1. Unmatched junction bases numbered 5, after V lost 3 bases and J lost 5 bases. Germline loops: CDR1 KGHSH, CDR2 LQKENI. The CDR3 is 14 amino acids. Written as DNA, the CDR3 is TGTGCCAGCTCACCTCGGACAGGGGAACACGAGCAGTACTTC. It yields the protein CASSPRTGEHEQYF.